This T cell receptor beta chain was sequenced during a study of shared clonotypes between healthy human individuals. V was shortened by 4 bases and J by 6 bases, with 7 bases between the two germline ends. The CDR3 loop spans 12 amino acids. Per the germline V gene, CDR1 is SNHLY and CDR2 is FYNNEI. Those who donated, Caucasian adults without exception, all lived in Nashville, Tennessee. Measured with immunoSEQ multiplex PCR; TCRdb has only the in-frame clones, and not every one. This table holds approximately 1.5 million clones, roughly 98.5% found once. About this clone: Antigen unknown.

Study-level points and caveats: Non-shared clonotypes were found to have lower generation probabilities than the clonotypes that were shared by all four of the sorted-subset donors. Rarefaction analysis demonstrated incomplete sorted-subset sequencing notwithstanding large depth. What limited the represented genetic and exposure-history diversity was the small number of donors.

Sequencing input: naive CD4+ T cells sorted from blood. Subset here: CD45RA+ positively selected. The rearrangement joins TRBV2 to TRBJ2-1; D gene uncertain. This sequence was found in a man aged 30 to 45 in good health. CDR3: CASSARFNEQFF. CDR3 DNA: TGTGCCAGCAGTGCTCGGTTCAATGAGCAGTTCTTC.